The 21 T cell receptor beta chains presented below share a single source sample, sequenced in a study of T cell responses to AZD1222 COVID-19 vaccine. Repertoires were generated with immunoSEQ multiplex PCR, while TCRdb's copy carries only in-frame clones and drops some. The sample records under 150,000 clones, over 85% being singletons. The starting material was peripheral blood, obtained on day 0 of AZD1222 vaccination. These receptors all come from an adult in good health.

The rearrangement joins TRBV11-2 to TRBJ2-3; TRBD2 matches at 9 bases. Looked up from germline, CDR1 is SGHAT and CDR2 is FQNNGV. This CDR3 is built from 16 residues. J was trimmed by 1 base and V by 4 bases; bases with no gene match: 6. The CDR3, as DNA: TGTGCCAGCAGCTCCCCGGGCGGGAGGGGCACAGATACGCAGTATTTT. Protein: CASSSPGGRGTDTQYF.

The chain links TRBV27 to TRBJ2-7; 11 bases are shared with TRBD1. In germline, CDR1 is MNHEY, CDR2 SMNVEV (reference sequence). This CDR3 is built from 15 residues. V dropped 2 bases and J dropped 6; count of bases not matched to a gene: 6. CDR3 amino acids: CASSLGTGGTVEQYF. The CDR3 nucleotides read TGTGCCAGCAGTTTAGGGACAGGGGGGACTGTCGAGCAGTACTTC.

This clone appeared a single time. The CDR3 bases are TGTGCCATCAGTGAACAGGCCATCTCTGGAAACACCATATATTTT. Its translation is CAISEQAISGNTIYF. This chain connects TRBV10-3 to TRBJ1-3, with a tentative D call TRBD1 (5 bases). Trimming shortened V by 3 bases and J by 0 bases, and 9 bases separated the two germline ends. Per the germline V gene, CDR1 is ENHRY and CDR2 is SYGVKD. The CDR3 covers 15 residues.

This sequence joins TRBV9 and TRBJ2-7, with 11 bases fitting TRBD1. V lost 0 bases, J lost 4 bases, and 0 bases stayed unmatched. Germline-derived CDR1 and CDR2 are SGDLS and YYNGEE. The CDR3 runs 14 residues. CDR3 coding DNA: TGTGCCAGCAGCGTAGGGGACAGGGGGTACGAGCAGTACTTC. Encoded protein: CASSVGDRGYEQYF.

For this clone: This sample includes further DNA sequences coding for the same CDR3. The rearrangement uses TRBV12-3 or TRBV12-4 and TRBJ2-7; D possibly corresponds to TRBD2 (6 bases). The CDR3 extends over 13 amino acids. V lost 3 bases and J 1 base, leaving 7 bases between the germline ends. CDR3 sequence reads: CASSLGGSYEQYF. As DNA, the CDR3 is TGTGCCAGCAGTTTGGGGGGTTCCTACGAGCAGTACTTC.

This clone was observed a single time. The chain uses TRBV19 and TRBJ1-1; TRBD1 might be the D (5 bases). The V end was cut by 3 bases, the J end by 1 base, with 12 bases between. Germline CDR1 and CDR2: LNHDA and SQIVND (reference sequence). The CDR3 has 15 amino acids. CDR3 sequence (DNA): TGTGCCAGTAGTATCGACAGTTCTCCGAACACTGAAGCTTTCTTT. Amino acid sequence: CASSIDSSPNTEAFF.

This clone was detected only once. The genes are TRBV5-4 and TRBJ2-5; no reliable D call. The CDR3 is 12 residues long. V lost 5 bases and J 3 bases, leaving 8 bases between the germline ends. Germline V gives CDR1 SGHNT, CDR2 YYREEE (reference sequence). The CDR3 DNA follows: TGTGCCAGCAGTGGCCCGAAAGAGACCCAGTACTTC. It specifies CASSGPKETQYF.

J is TRBJ1-1 and V is TRBV19; TRBD1 matches 7 bases. In germline, CDR1 is LNHDA, CDR2 SQIVND (reference sequence). This CDR3 region has 12 residues. Trimming at V came to 7 bases and at J to 5 bases, leaving 4 bases not matched to a gene. In DNA form, the CDR3 reads TGTGCCAGTATCGGGGACAGTACTGAAGCTTTCTTT. Its protein is CASIGDSTEAFF. Full variable domain (rest looked up from reference TRBV19 and TRBJ1-1): DGGITQSPKYLFRKEGQNVTLSCEQNLNHDAMYWYRQDPGQGLRLIYYSQIVNDFQKGDIAEGYSVSREKKESFPLTVTSAQKNPTAFYLCASIGDSTEAFFGQGTRLTVV.

The chain recombines TRBV29-1 with TRBJ1-3; no firm D call. The germline V and J ends were trimmed by 4 bases and 14 bases, with 15 bases remaining between them. The germline V gene encodes CDR1 SQVTM and CDR2 ANQGSEA. The CDR3 has 11 amino acids. CDR3 amino acids: CSVGSLGNVYF. The CDR3 DNA follows: TGCAGCGTTGGCAGTTTAGGGAATGTATATTTT.

This CDR3 is CASSQGDRGHYGYTF. The CDR3 nucleotides are TGTGCCAGCAGCCAAGGAGACAGGGGACACTATGGCTACACCTTC. The chain carries TRBV3-1 (or the pseudogene TRBV3-2) and TRBJ1-2; 8 positions agree with TRBD1. The CDR3 contains 15 residues. V trimming: 1 base; J trimming: 3 bases; junction bases outside the gene matches: 4. Germline V gives CDR1 LGHDT, CDR2 YNNKEL (reference sequence).

The J gene is TRBJ2-7, the V gene TRBV27; 7 bases are shared with TRBD2. This CDR3 spans 15 amino acids. Looked up from germline, CDR1 is MNHEY and CDR2 is SMNVEV (reference sequence). With 5 bases clipped from V and 0 bases from J, the junction kept 7 bases outside the gene matches. CDR3 DNA: TGTGCCAGCAGTCCGCGGACGGGGGGCTCCTACGAGCAGTACTTC. This encodes CASSPRTGGSYEQYF.

This clone was recorded once. This chain uses TRBV3-1 (or the pseudogene TRBV3-2) with TRBJ2-1; D unresolved. Germline lookup yields CDR1 LGHDT and CDR2 YNNKEL (reference sequence). The CDR3 contains 15 residues. V was cut by 0 bases and J by 3 bases, with 9 bases left in between. CDR3 in amino acids: CASSQDQENYNEQFF. In DNA form, the CDR3 reads TGTGCCAGCAGCCAAGACCAGGAAAACTACAATGAGCAGTTCTTC.

The chain has TRBV12-3 or TRBV12-4 and TRBJ1-1, with TRBD1 matching 7 bases. The CDR3 is 13 residues long. V was clipped by 6 bases and J by 14 bases; unmatched bases: 15. In DNA form, the CDR3 reads TGTGCCAGCAGCCCCTCTGGACAGGTTCGTATGTTCTTT. Protein: CASSPSGQVRMFF.

CDR3 sequence: CASSTLQGPRGYTF. The CDR3 bases are TGTGCCAGCAGCACCCTTCAGGGGCCCCGGGGCTACACCTTC. The chain carries TRBV5-4 and TRBJ1-2; the D gene is possibly TRBD1 (6 bases). Germline CDR1 and CDR2: SGHNT and YYREEE (reference sequence). The CDR3 totals 14 residues. The germline V and J ends were trimmed by 4 bases and 8 bases, with 18 bases remaining between them. The full variable domain, completed using reference TRBV5-4 and TRBJ1-2, is ETGVTQSPTHLIKTRGQQVTLRCSSQSGHNTVSWYQQALGQGPQFIFQYYREEENGRGNFPPRFSGLQFPNYSSELNVNALELDDSALYLCASSTLQGPRGYTFGSGTRLTVV.

This chain uses TRBV28 with TRBJ2-1; TRBD1 might be the D (5 bases). Trimming took off 8 bases at V and 4 bases at J, with 6 bases between the two ends. Looked up from germline, CDR1 is MDHEN and CDR2 is SYDVKM. There are 11 residues in the CDR3. CDR3 nucleotide sequence: TGTGCCAGCCAGGGATACAATGAGCAGTTCTTC. It yields the protein CASQGYNEQFF.

The chain combines TRBV27 with TRBJ2-7; D is uncertain. The CDR3 has 12 residues. V was clipped by 4 bases and J by 3 bases, with 7 bases between them. Germline assignment: CDR1 MNHEY and CDR2 SMNVEV (reference sequence). As DNA, the CDR3 is TGTGCCAGCAGTTCGAGCGACTACGAGCAGTACTTC. Its translation: CASSSSDYEQYF.

This rearrangement joins TRBV28 to TRBJ2-1; 7 bases match TRBD2. The CDR3 runs to 14 residues. The germline gives CDR1 MDHEN, CDR2 SYDVKM. Trimming cost V 6 bases and J 0 bases; bases outside gene matches: 2. CDR3 DNA sequence: TGTGCCAGCAGGCGGGGGAGCTCCTACAATGAGCAGTTCTTC. This sequence encodes CASRRGSSYNEQFF.

The chain recombines TRBV28 with TRBJ1-2; D unclear. Germline loops: CDR1 MDHEN, CDR2 SYDVKM. V lost 5 bases and J lost 2, with 6 bases in between. The CDR3 totals 12 residues. CDR3: CASSAENYGYTF. The CDR3 coding sequence is TGTGCCAGCAGTGCCGAAAACTATGGCTACACCTTC.

V and J are TRBV14 and TRBJ2-2; 10 bases match TRBD2. This CDR3 comprises 17 residues. Germline V lookup: CDR1 SGHDN, CDR2 FVKESK. Germline trimming cut 3 bases from V and 4 bases from J; bases unmatched to any gene: 8. The CDR3 loop reads CASSHAGTSVPTGELFF. DNA for the CDR3: TGTGCCAGCAGCCATGCAGGGACTAGCGTACCCACCGGGGAGCTGTTTTTT.

The rearrangement uses TRBV5-1 and TRBJ1-1; 7 bases align to TRBD1. CDR3 length: 13 residues. In germline, CDR1 is SGHRS, CDR2 YFSETQ. V was pared by 5 bases and J by 4 bases, with 5 bases of the junction left unmatched. CDR3 residues: CASREGARTEAFF. Written as DNA, the CDR3 is TGCGCCAGCAGAGAGGGGGCGCGCACTGAAGCTTTCTTT.

V and J are TRBV28 and TRBJ1-5; 7 bases map to TRBD1. V shed 1 base, J shed 0 bases, and the junction held 9 bases outside the gene matches. The length of the CDR3 is 18 residues. Germline V gene data show CDR1 as MDHEN and CDR2 as SYDVKM. The CDR3 coding sequence is TGTGCCAGCAGTTTATACCACTACAGGGGCTATAGCAATCAGCCCCAGCATTTT. The encoded protein is CASSLYHYRGYSNQPQHF. Combining the CDR3 with reference TRBV28 and TRBJ1-5 gives the whole variable domain DVKVTQSSRYLVKRTGEKVFLECVQDMDHENMFWYRQDPGLGLRLIYFSYDVKMKEKGDIPEGYSVSREKKERFSLILESASTNQTSMYLCASSLYHYRGYSNQPQHFGDGTRLSIL.